Following are 30 T cell receptor beta chains from one sample sequenced in a study of response to subunit inactivated influenza vaccine. TCRdb ran MiXCR on the RT-PCR reads and lists one entry per CDR3 protein. The sample shows fewer than 550,000 distinct CDR3 sequences, about 25% of them seen only once. The sequences come from CD4+ T cells sorted from PBMCs, collected approximately 5 days after vaccination. These receptors were taken from a man over 45 who received an inactivated influenza vaccine.

This clonotype was found a few times. The rearrangement links TRBV5-1 to TRBJ1-2; 7 bases are shared with TRBD1. V lost 4 bases and J lost 0; bases outside the gene matches: 6. Germline CDR1 SGHRS, CDR2 YFSETQ. CDR3 length: 15 amino acids. CDR3 nucleotide sequence: TGCGCCAGCAGCCCGGGACAGCCTACTAACTATGGCTACACCTTC. Translation: CASSPGQPTNYGYTF.

In this sample, this clonotype turned up a few times. The rearrangement joins TRBV20-1 to TRBJ2-4, with a weak D call TRBD2 (6 bases). Trimming shortened V by 2 bases and J by 10 bases, and 12 bases separated the two germline ends. The germline V gene encodes CDR1 DFQATT and CDR2 SNEGSKA (reference sequence). This CDR3 has 12 amino acids. In nucleotides, the CDR3 is TGCAGTGCTAGATGGAGGGAGTGGATTCAGTACTTC. It yields the protein CSARWREWIQYF.

The chain employs TRBV7-2 and TRBJ2-3, with D perhaps given as TRBD1 or TRBD2 (5 bases each). Germline CDR1 and CDR2: SGHTA and FQGNSA. V lost 5 bases to trimming and J lost 6 bases, with 18 bases between them. The length of the CDR3 is 15 residues. This CDR3 reads CASSRRRPEGDTQYF. The CDR3 coding sequence is TGTGCCAGCAGCCGGCGCAGGCCAGAGGGGGATACGCAGTATTTT.

This clonotype came up a few times. V gene TRBV7-2 combines with J gene TRBJ2-4, with no clear D. Germline V gene sequence: CDR1 SGHTA, CDR2 FQGNSA. This CDR3 is 15 amino acids long. Trimming removed 0 bases from V and 2 bases from J, with 8 bases in between. CDR3 DNA sequence: TGTGCCAGCAGCTTAGCGTTGGGAACCAAAAACATTCAGTACTTC. Protein product: CASSLALGTKNIQYF.

The rearrangement joins TRBV24-1 to TRBJ1-5; the D gene is possibly TRBD1 (6 bases). The V gene's germline CDR1 is KGHDR and CDR2 SFDVKD. CDR3 length equals 13 residues. V was shortened by 7 bases and J by 2 bases, with 8 bases between the two germline ends. Here the CDR3 reads CATRAGGNQPQHF. The CDR3 bases are TGTGCCACCAGGGCAGGGGGCAATCAGCCCCAGCATTTT.

The chain is built from TRBV9 and TRBJ1-1, with 10 nucleotides matching TRBD1. J lost 6 bases, V lost 2 bases, and 13 bases had no gene match. The CDR3 extends over 17 amino acids. In germline, CDR1 is SGDLS, CDR2 YYNGEE. In DNA form, the CDR3 reads TGTGCCAGCAGCGTCAGAAGAGGGACAGGGGATGGTGCTGAAGCTTTCTTT. The encoded protein is CASSVRRGTGDGAEAFF.

In this sample, this clonotype turned up a few times. This chain connects TRBV4-3 to TRBJ1-6; no clear D gene. V was trimmed by 1 base and J by 7 bases, leaving 5 bases between them. Germline-derived CDR1 and CDR2 are LGHNA and YSLEER. The CDR3 sequence is 13 residues long. Here the CDR3 reads CASSQAKNSPLHF. In DNA, the CDR3 is TGCGCCAGCAGCCAAGCTAAGAATTCACCCCTCCACTTT.

The chain recombines TRBV16 with TRBJ2-3; tentatively, D is TRBD2 (6 bases). Germline V CDR1 and CDR2: KGHSY, FQNENV. Trimming pared 0 bases from V and 3 bases from J, leaving 13 bases between. The CDR3 is 16 amino acids. CDR3 DNA sequence: TGTGCCAGCAGCCAATCCGGCCGCGGGGCAACAGATACGCAGTATTTT. It is translated as CASSQSGRGATDTQYF.

In its sample, this clonotype was seen a few times. This chain connects TRBV25-1 to TRBJ2-5; 7 bases match TRBD1. This CDR3 comprises 16 residues. The ends lost 4 bases at V and 4 bases at J; junction bases unmatched: 12. Germline CDR1 reads MGHDK; CDR2 reads SYGVNS. The CDR3 sequence: CASSAVRGMVGETQYF. CDR3 bases: TGTGCCAGCAGTGCGGTCAGGGGGATGGTTGGAGAGACCCAGTACTTC.

This clonotype was counted only a few times. The J gene is TRBJ2-1, the V gene TRBV4-3; a weak D match, TRBD2 (6 bases). Trimming cost V 1 base and J 7 bases, with 17 bases left between them. Germline V gives CDR1 LGHNA, CDR2 YSLEER. The CDR3 has 16 amino acids. The CDR3 region has the DNA TGCGCCAGCAGCCAAGGTACCGGCGGGACGAGAAATGAGCAGTTCTTC. Translation: CASSQGTGGTRNEQFF.

The chain couples TRBV5-1 to TRBJ2-2; 8 bases match TRBD2. Per germline, CDR1 SGHRS and CDR2 YFSETQ. The CDR3 has 15 amino acids. Losses at the gene ends were 0 bases for V and 5 bases for J; bases not matched to a gene: 3. The CDR3 sequence: CASSLEASGTGELFF. The CDR3 nucleotides are TGCGCCAGCAGCTTGGAGGCTAGCGGGACCGGGGAGCTGTTTTTT.

This clonotype was observed a few times. The gene calls are TRBV10-3 and TRBJ1-1; possibly TRBD1 for D (6 bases). The ends were cut back, 5 bases at V and 1 base at J, with 11 bases in the middle. The CDR3 sequence is 14 residues long. Germline V CDR1 and CDR2: ENHRY, SYGVKD. CDR3 nucleotides: TGTGCCATCAGTCGGGGGCAGGGGAACACTGAAGCTTTCTTT. Translated: CAISRGQGNTEAFF.

J is TRBJ2-2 and V is TRBV7-9; 8 positions match TRBD1. Germline V gene data show CDR1 as SEHNR and CDR2 as FQNEAQ (reference sequence). Trimming removed 4 bases from V and 4 bases from J; junction bases left unmatched: 5. The CDR3 consists of 15 residues. CDR3 protein: CASSSYRGSTGELFF. The CDR3 DNA reads TGTGCCAGCAGCTCCTACAGGGGGAGCACCGGGGAGCTGTTTTTT.

The chain couples TRBV29-1 to TRBJ2-1; 9 bases map to TRBD2. Germline V gene data show CDR1 as SQVTM and CDR2 as ANQGSEA. The ends lost 7 bases at V and 4 bases at J; junction bases unmatched: 5. The CDR3 has 13 amino acids. The CDR3 loop reads CSGGLALYNEQFF. CDR3 bases: TGCAGCGGGGGACTAGCCCTATACAATGAGCAGTTCTTC.

This chain links TRBV4-1 with TRBJ2-7, with D uncertain. In germline, CDR1 is MGHRA, CDR2 YSYEKL. Trimming took 0 bases from V and 3 from J, leaving 6 bases between them. The length of the CDR3 is 13 residues. The CDR3 DNA sequence: TGCGCCAGCAGCCAAGAACCGGTCTACGAGCAGTACTTC. Translating gives CASSQEPVYEQYF.

The chain uses TRBV5-1 and TRBJ1-1, with 7 bases lining up with TRBD1. The junction had 7 bases not matched to a gene; V was cut back by 2 bases and J by 0 bases. The germline V gene encodes CDR1 SGHRS and CDR2 YFSETQ. This CDR3 is built from 16 residues. Written as DNA, the CDR3 is TGCGCCAGCAGCTTCGTCTCGACAGGGATGAACACTGAAGCTTTCTTT. It encodes CASSFVSTGMNTEAFF. Full variable domain (missing parts from reference TRBV5-1 and TRBJ1-1): KAGVTQTPRYLIKTRGQQVTLSCSPISGHRSVSWYQQTPGQGLQFLFEYFSETQRNKGNFPGRFSGRQFSNSRSEMNVSTLELGDSALYLCASSFVSTGMNTEAFFGQGTRLTVV.

The J gene is TRBJ1-6, the V gene TRBV5-1; D gene uncertain. V was pared by 0 bases and J by 9 bases, with 13 bases between. The CDR3 has 15 amino acids. Germline V gene sequence: CDR1 SGHRS, CDR2 YFSETQ. In nucleotides, the CDR3 is TGCGCCAGCAGCTTGGAGAGCAGCCTGGGTTCACCCCTCCACTTT. Its translation: CASSLESSLGSPLHF.

About this clonotype: Just one base apart from a much larger clone, this may be a read error. This chain connects TRBV5-1 to TRBJ2-3, with D possibly being TRBD1 (6 bases). Trimming left V 0 bases short and J 8 bases short, with 16 bases between. CDR1 and CDR2 from the germline V gene are SGHRS and YFSETQ. The CDR3 is 15 amino acids. This chain's CDR3 is CASSLAGQGMVTQYF. The CDR3 DNA reads TGCGCCAGCAGCTTGGCAGGCCAGGGGATGGTTACGCAGTATTTT.

A few counts support this clonotype. The chain recombines TRBV12-3 or TRBV12-4 with TRBJ2-2; D perhaps matches TRBD2 (5 bases). The V end was cut by 5 bases, the J end by 6 bases, with 13 bases between. The CDR3 spans 14 residues. The CDR3 sequence: CASSSGLLSGELFF. The CDR3 DNA reads as TGTGCCAGCAGTAGCGGACTCCTCTCCGGGGAGCTGTTTTTT.

This clonotype was detected a few times. This rearrangement joins TRBV6-2 or TRBV6-3 to TRBJ2-1; 9 bases align to TRBD2. Germline V gives CDR1 MNHEY, CDR2 SVGEGT. The V gene end was trimmed by 6 bases and the J gene end by 2 bases; junction bases not matched to a gene: 11. The CDR3 totals 17 residues. The DNA of the CDR3 is TGTGCCAGCAGCGACGGAGGCGGGGGGGGAGCCTACAATGAGCAGTTCTTC. Translation: CASSDGGGGGAYNEQFF.

A few counts support this clonotype. The rearrangement uses TRBV4-3 and TRBJ2-3; the D is unclear. Germline CDR1 and CDR2: LGHNA and YSLEER. Trimming removed 2 bases from V and 4 bases from J, with 7 bases in between. The CDR3 consists of 13 residues. In DNA, the CDR3 is TGCGCCAGCAGCCAACGGTTATCAGATACGCAGTATTTT. Translating gives CASSQRLSDTQYF.

This clonotype was observed at least ten times. The chain links TRBV5-1 to TRBJ2-7, with 9 bases fitting TRBD2. The CDR3 spans 14 residues. Germline values: CDR1 SGHRS, CDR2 YFSETQ. V lost 5 bases and J lost 4; bases outside the gene matches: 7. CDR3 residues: CASSLSSGSYEQYF. The CDR3 DNA sequence: TGCGCCAGCAGTTTAAGTAGCGGGAGTTACGAGCAGTACTTC.

This chain links TRBV4-3 with TRBJ1-2; 7 bases agree with TRBD1. Germline loops: CDR1 LGHNA, CDR2 YSLEER. The V and J ends lost 2 bases and 7 bases, in that order; junction bases with no gene match: 7. The CDR3 has 14 residues. This CDR3 reads CASSQITGVGGYTF. DNA for the CDR3: TGCGCCAGCAGCCAAATAACAGGGGTTGGTGGCTACACCTTC.

This clonotype was counted only a few times. V usage is TRBV10-3 and J usage is TRBJ1-5; D ambiguous. CDR3 length: 13 residues. Trimming left V 7 bases short and J 0 bases short, with 7 bases between. Germline V gene sequence: CDR1 ENHRY, CDR2 SYGVKD. The CDR3 coding sequence is TGTGCCATCACAGGAGGTAGCAATCAGCCCCAGCATTTT. Encoded protein: CAITGGSNQPQHF.

The chain links TRBV25-1 to TRBJ2-7; D ambiguous. The CDR3 covers 15 residues. Germline V gene lookup returns CDR1 MGHDK and CDR2 SYGVNS. The V end was cut by 3 bases, the J end by 3 bases, with 15 bases between. CDR3 loop: CASSDSVGTLYEQYF. The DNA for the CDR3 is TGTGCCAGCAGTGACAGTGTGGGCACTCTCTACGAGCAGTACTTC.

The chain links TRBV20-1 to TRBJ2-7; D may match TRBD1 or TRBD2 (7 bases each). Germline CDR1 reads DFQATT; CDR2 reads SNEGSKA (reference sequence). CDR3 length: 11 amino acids. The germline V and J ends were trimmed by 7 bases and 3 bases, with 10 bases remaining between them. The CDR3 DNA sequence: TGCAGTGGCAGGGGGGGCTACGAGCAGTACTTC. This encodes CSGRGGYEQYF.

The sample holds a few counts of this clonotype. The J gene is TRBJ2-7, the V gene TRBV2; 9 nucleotides match TRBD1. Per the germline V gene, CDR1 is SNHLY and CDR2 is FYNNEI. The ends lost 5 bases at V and 7 bases at J; junction bases unmatched: 12. The CDR3 length is 15 residues. CDR3 nucleotide sequence: TGTGCCAGCAGTAATGCCGGACAGGGGAGAAGGGAGCAGTACTTC. As protein: CASSNAGQGRREQYF.

In this sample, this clonotype turned up a few times. The rearrangement links TRBV6-2 or TRBV6-3 to TRBJ1-6, with 7 bases that match TRBD1. Trimming at V came to 6 bases and at J to 1 base, leaving 9 bases not matched to a gene. The CDR3 length is 17 residues. Per the germline V gene, CDR1 is MNHEY and CDR2 is SVGEGT. The CDR3 here is CASRQTGYKSYNSPLHF. As DNA, the CDR3 is TGTGCCAGCAGACAGACAGGGTACAAGTCCTATAATTCACCCCTCCACTTT.

The rearrangement joins TRBV6-5 to TRBJ2-7, with 12 bases fitting TRBD2. V was pared by 0 bases and J by 1 base, with 4 bases of the junction left unmatched. The CDR3 loop spans 17 amino acids. Germline CDR1 and CDR2: MNHEY and SVGAGI. The CDR3 nucleotides read TGTGCCAGCAGTTACTCGACCGGGACTAGCGGGTCCTACGAGCAGTACTTC. It codes for CASSYSTGTSGSYEQYF.

This clonotype was seen a few times. This sequence joins TRBV6-2 or TRBV6-3 and TRBJ2-1; D gene uncertain. Trimming shortened V by 2 bases and J by 8 bases, and 7 bases separated the two germline ends. The CDR3 length is 12 residues. Germline CDR1 MNHEY, CDR2 SVGEGT. The CDR3 sequence is CASSYGVYEQFF. CDR3 nucleotide sequence: TGTGCCAGCAGTTACGGCGTCTATGAGCAGTTCTTC.